Listed below are T cell receptor beta chains from one sample, sequenced in a study of OX40 agonist ivuxolimab in advanced cancers. This table comes from immunoSEQ multiplex PCR, and its TCRdb copy is limited to in-frame clones, with some not included. The sample records about 17,000 clones, just under 80% being singletons. The sequencing used CD4+ or CD8+ T cells sorted from blood, collected in a trial of the OX40 agonist ivuxolimab. The receptors originated from an adult with an advanced solid tumor such as melanoma, head and neck, liver or kidney cancer. CDR3s include the opening cysteine and the closing phenylalanine or tryptophan. A D gene is named only where the DNA matches it firmly. Clone size, where shown, is once, few, many, or a class for clones that have expanded.

TRBV6-5,.,.,TRBJ1-2,TGTGCCAGCCTCCGGAGGGGCTACACCTTC,CASLRRGYTF
TRBV27,.,once,TRBJ1-1,TGTGCCAGCAGTTTCAGGACCGGGGGGACTGAAGCTTTCTTT,CASSFRTGGTEAFF
TRBV19,.,.,TRBJ2-1,TGTGCCAGTAGTATAGATCGTGAAAGGGTAAGCTACAATGAGCAGTTCTTC,CASSIDRERVSYNEQFF
TRBV5-5,.,.,TRBJ1-5,TGTGCCAGCGGCAGGTATAGCAATCAGCCCCAGCATTTT,CASGRYSNQPQHF
TRBV2,TRBD1,few,TRBJ1-1,TGTGCCAGCAGTGAAGACAGGGGGTACACTGAAGCTTTCTTT,CASSEDRGYTEAFF
TRBV10-3,.,.,TRBJ2-5,TGTGCCATCAGTGGGGGAGGAAGGCAAGAGACCCAGTACTTC,CAISGGGRQETQYF
TRBV9,TRBD1,.,TRBJ2-5,TGTGCCAGCAGCGTACGGGACAGGGAAGGGGAGACCCAGTACTTC,CASSVRDREGETQYF
TRBV30,.,medium-sized,TRBJ1-5,TGTGCCTGGAGTGTTCGGCTGAACAATCAGCCCCAGCATTTT,CAWSVRLNNQPQHF
TRBV5-1,TRBD2,once,TRBJ2-5,TGCGCCAGCAGCCAGGGACTAGCGGATACCCTACTAGGGACCCAGTACTTC,CASSQGLADTLLGTQYF
TRBV30,.,.,TRBJ2-7,TGTGCCTGGAGTGTGCCCGGTCGGGGTTACGGGCAGTACTTC,CAWSVPGRGYGQYF
TRBV2,TRBD1,.,TRBJ2-1,TGTGCCAGCAGGATGGGACAGGGAATCTACAATGAGCAGTTCTTC,CASRMGQGIYNEQFF
TRBV4-1,.,.,TRBJ1-5,TGCGCCAGCAGCCAAGTCGTAGGGGGGAATCAGCCCCAGCATTTT,CASSQVVGGNQPQHF
TRBV27,.,.,TRBJ2-2,TGTGCCAGCAGTTTGGGGGTGAACACCGGGGAGCTGTTTTTT,CASSLGVNTGELFF
TRBV25-1,TRBD2,.,TRBJ2-5,TGTGCCAGCAGTGGGATCGGGACTAGCGGTCAAGAGACCCAGTACTTC,CASSGIGTSGQETQYF
TRBV7-9,.,.,TRBJ2-7,TGTGCCAGCAGCCCACCCCAGACAGGCTCTTCCTACGAGCAGTACTTC,CASSPPQTGSSYEQYF
TRBV7-9,TRBD1,few,TRBJ2-7,TGTGCCAGCAGCTTACTTGACAGGGACCACGAGCAGTACTTC,CASSLLDRDHEQYF
TRBV28,TRBD1,once,TRBJ2-7,TGTGCCAGTCGGACAGGCTCCTACGAGCAGTACTTC,CASRTGSYEQYF
TRBV7-9,TRBD1,.,TRBJ2-3,TGTGCCAGCAGCTACCCGGGACAGAGCACAGATACGCAGTATTTT,CASSYPGQSTDTQYF
TRBV11-2,.,.,TRBJ2-7,TGTGCCAGCAGCTTAGACGGGCCGGGGGAGGAGCAGTACTTC,CASSLDGPGEEQYF
TRBV10-2,.,few,TRBJ1-5,TGCGCCAGCAGTGAGCTCAGGGTTGGTCAGCCCCAGCATTTT,CASSELRVGQPQHF
TRBV6-1,.,.,TRBJ1-3,TGTGCCAGCACCGTCCGATTTGGAAACACCATATATTTT,CASTVRFGNTIYF
TRBV6-5,TRBD1,.,TRBJ1-1,TGTGCCAGCACCGGGGAGGGGGCGGCTTTCTTT,CASTGEGAAFF
TRBV11-2,.,.,TRBJ1-1,TGTGCCAGCAGCTTCGGGGACGTCCCCACTGAAGCTTTCTTT,CASSFGDVPTEAFF
TRBV10-3,TRBD2,.,TRBJ2-7,TGTGCCATCAGTGGTAATGGACTAGCGGGAGACGAGCAGTACTTC,CAISGNGLAGDEQYF
TRBV5-4,TRBD1,.,TRBJ2-7,TGTGCCAGCAGCTTTGGACAGGCAAATACCTACGAGCAGTACTTC,CASSFGQANTYEQYF
TRBV27,.,.,TRBJ2-7,TGTGCCAGCAGTTTCGGGGGGCCATCCTACGAGCAGTACTTC,CASSFGGPSYEQYF
TRBV7-9,TRBD1,many,TRBJ1-4,TGTGCCAGCAGCCCGGGACAGGGGGCCGATAATGAAAAACTGTTTTTT,CASSPGQGADNEKLFF
TRBV9,TRBD1,.,TRBJ1-6,TGTGCCAGCAGCTTTAGCCGGGACAGGGGGAATTCACCCCTCCACTTT,CASSFSRDRGNSPLHF
TRBV6-6,.,.,TRBJ2-7,TGTGCCAGCAGTTACTCCCTAGACAGCTCCTACGAGCAGTACTTC,CASSYSLDSSYEQYF
TRBV5-6,.,.,TRBJ2-1,TGTGCCAGCAGCTTGGCGTCTGGGGAGCAGTTCTTC,CASSLASGEQFF
TRBV30,.,.,TRBJ2-1,TGTGCCTGCGTTGAGCAGTTCTTC,CACVEQFF
TRBV5-1,.,.,TRBJ2-1,TGCGCCAGCAGCTTGGGGCGCGAGCAGTTCTTC,CASSLGREQFF
TRBV7-6,.,.,TRBJ2-7,TGTGCCAGCAGCCGGGGCCACTCCTACGAGCAGTACTTC,CASSRGHSYEQYF
TRBV5-4,.,.,TRBJ2-7,TGTGCCAGCAGCTGGGGCCCCGAGCAGTACTTC,CASSWGPEQYF
TRBV19,TRBD2,.,TRBJ2-7,TGTGCCTCCATGCGGGGGAGCGAGCAGTACTTC,CASMRGSEQYF
TRBV5-6,.,.,TRBJ2-7,TGTGCCAGCAGCTTTGGTCGTGGGTCCTACGAGCAGTACTTC,CASSFGRGSYEQYF
TRBV5-4,.,.,TRBJ1-5,TGTGCCAGCAGCTTGGGAGTAGGGGGTCAGCCCCAGCATTTT,CASSLGVGGQPQHF